These T cell receptor beta chains were read from a single sample in a study of cytomegalovirus exposure and HLA in healthy donors. This table comes from immunoSEQ multiplex PCR, and its TCRdb copy is limited to in-frame clones, with some not included. The sample records more than 70,000 clones, 65% to 70% being singletons. Sequenced sample: PBMCs. These receptors were collected from a man aged 35 to 55 in good health and CMV-seropositive. CDR3s include the opening cysteine and the closing phenylalanine or tryptophan. D genes are given only for firm matches. Only some rows state a clone size, as once, few, many or a class for expanded clones.

j_call v_call d_call clone_size cdr3_aa cdr3_nt
TRBJ1-1 TRBV7-3 TRBD1 NA CASSRDRASEAFF TGTGCCAGCAGCCGCGACAGGGCTTCTGAAGCTTTCTTT
TRBJ2-7 TRBV5-6 NA NA CASSPVGGIGEQYF TGTGCCAGCAGCCCGGTGGGGGGAATTGGCGAGCAGTACTTC
TRBJ1-1 TRBV6-4 TRBD1 NA CASRKQGGTEAFF TGTGCCAGCAGGAAACAGGGGGGCACTGAAGCTTTCTTT
TRBJ1-6 TRBV30 NA NA CAWSGRAYNSPLHF TGTGCCTGGAGTGGGAGAGCCTATAATTCACCCCTCCACTTT
TRBJ2-2 TRBV6-5 TRBD1 once CASQGQSNTGELFF TGTGCCAGCCAGGGACAGTCCAACACCGGGGAGCTGTTTTTT
TRBJ1-2 TRBV29-1 NA once CSVEGQYHGYTF TGCAGCGTTGAAGGGCAGTATCATGGCTACACCTTC
TRBJ2-2 TRBV6-5 NA NA CASSYSSPNTGELFF TGTGCCAGCAGTTACAGCTCCCCGAACACCGGGGAGCTGTTTTTT
TRBJ2-1 TRBV12-5 TRBD1 NA CASGPGTANEQFF TGTGCTAGTGGGCCCGGGACAGCTAATGAGCAGTTCTTC
TRBJ1-2 TRBV5-1 TRBD1 once CASSTGQGGYGYTF TGCGCCAGCAGCACCGGACAGGGAGGCTATGGCTACACCTTC
TRBJ2-7 TRBV5-6 NA NA CASSLVRAHSEQYF TGTGCCAGCAGCTTGGTCAGGGCGCACAGCGAGCAGTACTTC
TRBJ1-1 TRBV7-8 TRBD1 NA CASSSWDRLMNTEAFF TGTGCCAGCAGCAGCTGGGACAGACTAATGAACACTGAAGCTTTCTTT